This entry concerns a single TCR beta chain. The antigen it binds to is not known. No much larger clone exists at a distance of one base, and base qualities are not known. The data were obtained in a study of cytomegalovirus exposure and HLA in healthy donors (dated by TCRdb to about 2017). With regard to the full study: In an earlier analysis of about 560 of the donors, under 300 Gb of sequence data and approximately 100 million unique TCR beta sequences from about 190 million T cells were reported. An early release that covered about 600 HLA-typed donors contained around 300 gigabases of sequencing data and 80 million or so unique TCR sequences. The genetic ancestry cluster associated with self-reported Caucasian donors included 81% of the roughly 400 genotyped donors. The study was designed to test whether signatures of past pathogen exposure could be identified by cataloging public T cell receptors. Using immunosequencing, the study profiled T cell repertoires from 500 to 800 subjects and related those repertoires to cytomegalovirus serostatus. Besides the first cohort of roughly 700 subjects, a separate validation cohort made up of 120 different subjects was used. The study combined high-throughput TCR immunosequencing, statistical association of individual TCRs with disease status, and machine learning to predict cytomegalovirus infection status. To study patterns of TCR occurrence, a later analysis re-analyzed previously published TCR beta repertoires from 666 donors and added high-resolution HLA genotyping. Rather than using new phenotypic data, the later analysis identified candidate immune exposures from TCR beta sequences and from how often those sequences occurred across donors. To decide whether each TCR beta V gene segment behaved as functional or pseudogenic, an earlier analysis of approximately 600 of the donors relied on high-throughput TCR beta sequencing. Alongside the repertoire data, information on donor age, sex, ethnicity and CMV serostatus was compiled. In a later genetic analysis, genome-wide SNP genotypes for about 65% of the 666 donors were used, and that subset was treated as a discovery cohort. All discovery cohort repertoires had been generated on a single sequencing platform. HLA typing covered class I and class II loci at four-digit resolution. The number of typed donors differed by locus: 629-630 for A, B, C, DRB1 and DQB1; 500 to 550 for DQA1; around 580 for DPA1; and about 450 for DPB1. Roughly five DR-DQ haplotypes were handled as single units for association and clustering, since linkage in the cohort was strong. Among about 410 genotyped donors of the cohort, an average of roughly 230,000 unique TCR beta nucleotide sequences was sequenced per donor, of which 15% to 20% were non-productive.

The research as a whole found: In this cohort, only TCR beta chains were sequenced, and detectable features were limited by the absence of alpha or paired-chain data. A later analysis found that most CMV-associated TCR beta chains appeared HLA-restricted, with HLA associations seemingly driven largely by CMV exposure. An earlier analysis of several hundred of the donors showed that most TCR beta V segments appeared in productive rearrangements either about 87% or about 30% of the time, which broadly matched IMGT annotations. Immune exposure information for the cohort was limited to CMV serostatus. In vitro tests confirmed that a few of the cytomegalovirus-associated TCR beta chains recognize cytomegalovirus antigens. In a later analysis, 16,951 TCR beta sequences were associated with specific HLA alleles at a false discovery rate of 0.05. When HLA alleles, especially DR and DQ, strongly co-occurred, attributing TCR associations to individual alleles was difficult. In both the original and validation cohorts, the classifier was reported to diagnose cytomegalovirus status with high specificity and sensitivity. While some public TCRs were present in many individuals, most TCR sequences turned up only very rarely across donors. It was suggested by the authors that the approach could potentially be generalized to other disease states and immunological phenotypes. According to a later analysis, parvovirus B19, influenza, CMV and Epstein-Barr virus appeared linked to several top co-occurrence clusters. A total of fewer than 200 TCR beta chains were listed by the study as associated with cytomegalovirus. In a later analysis, TCR association rates were found to vary across HLA loci, with the most associated TCRs seen for DRB1 alleles and the fewest for HLA-C alleles. Some IMGT-functional V segments, including TRBV6-2 and TRBV6-3, could not be distinguished by the 87-base-pair reads and were therefore excluded. In a later genetic analysis, a missense DCLRE1C variant was associated with V-gene and J-gene trimming of TCR beta chains, and the association was replicated in an independent cohort. HLA typing was unavailable for some donors at each locus, so association tests used only the typed subset. The sequencing pipeline was judged likely to have produced a cluster of highly shared sequence variants as a technical artifact. Correlated functional status among segregating V segments might be attributable to linkage disequilibrium, but an unknown experimental factor could not be ruled out. Compared with equally common non-associated chains, HLA-associated TCR beta chains in a later analysis were more clonally expanded and had lower generation probabilities. Because counts were too low, seventeen rarely observed V segments, including chromosome 9 orphons, were excluded from the earlier analysis of fewer than 650 of the donors. Sequencing depth was assumed to be roughly uniform across donors in the presence/absence analyses, though that assumption may not hold. According to a later genetic analysis, donors in an Asian-associated ancestry cluster had fewer N-insertions in productive TCRs than the approximately 630-donor mean. A further reported finding was that TCR beta sequences accurately predicted the HLA-A and HLA-B alleles for most subjects in the first cohort.

The cohort consisted of 670 or so healthy bone marrow donors. At the time of sampling, every cohort member was nominally healthy, though immune exposures that went unrecorded were likely present. The donor was CMV seronegative and belonged to the group of around 400 seronegative cohort members. A peripheral blood sample was collected from each donor, and TCR beta sequencing was performed on peripheral blood mononuclear cells. The Qiagen DNeasy Blood Extraction Kit was used to extract genomic DNA from the blood cell samples. Trimming leaves V shorter by 2 bases and J shorter by 4 bases, with the junction holding 0 bases beyond the gene matches. From a lookup of the germline V gene (reference sequence), CDR1 and CDR2 are MNHNY and SVGAGI. The cysteine opens and the phenylalanine closes a CDR3 of 13 amino acids. CDR3 DNA only is kept here, 39 bases in frame from base 1. Library generation was performed with the immunoSEQ multiplex PCR assay. A mixture of 60 forward primers for TCR Vbeta segments and 13 reverse primers for TCR Jbeta segments was used in the multiplex PCR. A multiplex PCR assay on genomic DNA amplified the CDR3 region of rearranged TCR beta genes. The Illumina HiSeq System was used to sequence the amplified TCR beta libraries as 87-base-pair reads. Processing in the source paper ran as follows. A later analysis tallied 70 million to 100 million unique TCR beta chains across the roughly 610 repertoires, and roughly 11 million of those chains were shared by two or more donors. To remove PCR and sequencing errors, raw reads were error-corrected and collapsed into unique sequences using a nearest-neighbor algorithm that merged closely related sequences. CDR3 sequences were aligned to IMGT reference sequences to assign V, D and J gene segments. For a sequence to be retained, a match of at least six nucleotides was required to both a V gene segment and a J gene segment. A rearrangement counted as productive if the CDR3 had no stop codons and remained in frame with V and J, and every other rearrangement counted as non-productive. Following IMGT convention, CDR3 was defined as the stretch from the second conserved V-encoded cysteine up to the conserved J-encoded phenylalanine. Sequences without an unambiguous match to a single V gene segment were excluded from the earlier analysis of 587 of the donors. An earlier analysis of 550 to 650 of the donors classified V segments as functional when productive rearrangements were above 56.7% and as segregating when the standard deviation between donors was above 5%. A statistical classification framework was developed to diagnose cytomegalovirus status using the catalog of TCR beta chain sequences. In a later analysis, V and J genes were assigned by comparing TCR nucleotide sequences against IMGT/GENE-DB human TR gene sequences. The TCRdist pipeline was used in a later analysis to assign CDR3 sequences and most-parsimonious VDJ recombination scenarios. In a later analysis, each TCR beta chain was defined by its CDR3 amino acid sequence together with its V-gene family, and reads without a unique V-gene family were excluded. A later analysis removed roughly 590 highly shared, low-generation-probability nucleotide sequences to deal with suspected cross-contamination and a sequencing artifact. In a later analysis, a clonal expansion index was calculated for each public chain from normalized within-repertoire ranks of inferred template counts. In a later analysis, generation probabilities were computed with a VDJ recombination model fitted to out-of-frame rearrangements, and the resulting probabilities were checked against IGoR. A later analysis scored TCR-TCR, TCR-HLA and TCR-CMV co-occurrence with hypergeometric tests, applying a repertoire-size bias correction to TCR pairs. To estimate false discovery rates, a later analysis permuted the HLA or CMV assignments 20 times. In a later analysis, co-occurring TCRs were grouped using DBSCAN, with TCRdist sequence similarity added in when clustering inside HLA-allele-positive subsets. Repertoires with fewer than 30,000 or more than 120,000 public chains were left out of co-occurrence clustering, as were a handful of repertoires with anomalous nucleotide sharing. TCRdb mirrors the immuneACCESS table, restricted to in-frame sequences. Some clones are absent from its copies; in checked studies, under half trace to an unresolved V gene, and the reason for the others is unknown. V, J and clone size reflect that table, while D and trimming were determined from the DNA. The sample table lists fewer than 90,000 clones, approximately 77% of them with a count of one. The ten largest clones capture 3% to 4.5% of the sample.

Sequences were obtained from PBMCs. The sequence derives from a man aged 25-45 years in good health and CMV-seronegative. The sequence joins TRBV6-6 to TRBJ2-3; 7 central nucleotides agree with TRBD2. In nucleotide form, the sequence is TGTGCCAGCAGTTACGCGGGGGCAGATACGCAGTATTTT. This gives the protein CASSYAGADTQYF.